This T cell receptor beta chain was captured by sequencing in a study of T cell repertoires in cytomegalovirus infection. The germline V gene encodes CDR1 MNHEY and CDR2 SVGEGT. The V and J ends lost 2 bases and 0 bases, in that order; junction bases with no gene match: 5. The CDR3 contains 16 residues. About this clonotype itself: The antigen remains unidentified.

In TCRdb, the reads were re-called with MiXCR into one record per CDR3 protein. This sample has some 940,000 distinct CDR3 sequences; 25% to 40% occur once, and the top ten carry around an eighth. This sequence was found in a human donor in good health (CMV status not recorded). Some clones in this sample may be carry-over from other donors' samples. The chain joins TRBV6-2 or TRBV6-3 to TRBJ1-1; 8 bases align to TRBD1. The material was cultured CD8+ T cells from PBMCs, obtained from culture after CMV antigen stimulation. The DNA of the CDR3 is TGTGCCAGCAGTTACGGCAGGGGGCGAATGAACACTGAAGCTTTCTTT. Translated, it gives CASSYGRGRMNTEAFF.